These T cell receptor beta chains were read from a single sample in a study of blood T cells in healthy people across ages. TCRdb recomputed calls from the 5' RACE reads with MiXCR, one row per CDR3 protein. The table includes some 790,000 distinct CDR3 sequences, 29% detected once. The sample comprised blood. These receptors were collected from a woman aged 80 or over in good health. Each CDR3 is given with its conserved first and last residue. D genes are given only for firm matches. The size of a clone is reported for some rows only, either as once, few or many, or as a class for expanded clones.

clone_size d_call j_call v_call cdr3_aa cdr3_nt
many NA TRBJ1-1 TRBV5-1 CASSPTRGNTEAFF TGCGCCAGCAGCCCCACCAGGGGTAACACTGAAGCTTTCTTT
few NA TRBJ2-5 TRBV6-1 CASRGQTYRETQYF TGTGCCAGCAGAGGACAGACCTACCGAGAGACCCAGTACTTC
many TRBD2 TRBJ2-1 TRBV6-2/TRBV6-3 CASSPRRGVYEQFF TGTGCCAGCAGCCCACGCCGGGGGGTCTATGAGCAGTTCTTC
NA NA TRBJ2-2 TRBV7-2 CASSLERTSTGELFF TGTGCCAGCAGCTTAGAAAGGACATCCACCGGGGAGCTGTTTTTT
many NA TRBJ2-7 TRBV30 CAWSKFYEQYF TGTGCCTGGAGTAAGTTCTACGAGCAGTACTTC
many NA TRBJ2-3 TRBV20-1 CSARPVAAFHTDTQYF TGCAGTGCTAGACCAGTAGCGGCTTTCCACACAGATACGCAGTATTTT
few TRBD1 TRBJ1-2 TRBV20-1 CSAAQGDRGNYGYTF TGCAGTGCTGCCCAGGGGGACAGGGGGAACTATGGCTACACCTTC
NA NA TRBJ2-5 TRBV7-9 CASSPRMGVFQETQYF TGTGCCAGCAGCCCCCGAATGGGGGTCTTCCAAGAGACCCAGTACTTC
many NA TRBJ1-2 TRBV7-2 CASSSRTAYYGYTF TGTGCCAGCAGCTCCCGGACTGCTTACTATGGCTACACCTTC
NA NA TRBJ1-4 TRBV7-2 CASSLGELEKLFF TGTGCCAGCAGCTTAGGGGAGCTTGAAAAACTGTTTTTT
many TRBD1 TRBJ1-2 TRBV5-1 CASGQGVLYGYTF TGCGCCAGCGGACAGGGGGTCCTATATGGCTACACCTTC
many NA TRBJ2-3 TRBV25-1 CASSEYTKATDTQYF TGTGCCAGCAGTGAATATACGAAAGCGACAGATACGCAGTATTTT
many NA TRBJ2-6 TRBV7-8 CASSLGAAGANVLTF TGTGCCAGCAGCTTAGGGGCAGCTGGGGCCAACGTCCTGACTTTC
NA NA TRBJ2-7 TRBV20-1 CSARDRSVGTYEQYF TGCAGTGCTAGAGATCGGAGTGTTGGGACCTACGAGCAGTACTTC
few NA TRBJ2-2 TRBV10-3 CAISLGEANTGELFF TGTGCCATCAGTCTCGGGGAAGCGAACACCGGGGAGCTGTTTTTT
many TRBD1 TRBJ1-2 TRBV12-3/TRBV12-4 CASSPLRGNYGYTF TGTGCCAGCAGTCCCCTCAGGGGGAACTATGGCTACACCTTC
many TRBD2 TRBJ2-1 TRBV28 CASSLFLAGGPGGYNEQFF TGTGCCAGCAGTTTATTTTTAGCGGGGGGTCCCGGGGGGTACAATGAGCAGTTCTTC
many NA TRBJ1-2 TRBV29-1 CSVGDRTNYGYTF TGCAGCGTTGGGGACCGGACTAACTATGGCTACACCTTC
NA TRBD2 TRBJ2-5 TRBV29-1 CSVVRTSGGAQETQYF TGCAGCGTTGTAAGGACTAGCGGGGGGGCGCAAGAGACCCAGTACTTC
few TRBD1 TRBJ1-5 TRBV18 CASSPRLTGDNQPQHF TGTGCCAGCTCACCACGGCTGACAGGGGACAATCAGCCCCAGCATTTT
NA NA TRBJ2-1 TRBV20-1 CSASLGSQSYNERFF TGCAGTGCTAGTCTGGGCAGCCAATCTTACAATGAGCGGTTCTTC
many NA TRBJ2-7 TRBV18 CASSPGSAANEQYF TGTGCCAGCTCACCAGGATCAGCCGCCAACGAGCAGTACTTC
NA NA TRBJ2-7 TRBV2 CASSVVLSYNEQYF TGTGCCAGCAGCGTCGTCCTAAGTTACAATGAGCAGTACTTC
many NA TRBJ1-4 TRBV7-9 CASSTQGSTNEKLFF TGTGCCAGCAGCACACAGGGCTCAACTAATGAAAAACTGTTTTTT
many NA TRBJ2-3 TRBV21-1 CASSKVVGPPEDTQYF TGTGCCAGCAGCAAAGTGGTTGGACCCCCCGAAGATACGCAGTATTTT
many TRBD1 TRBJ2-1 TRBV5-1 CASSGGQGQAYNEQFF TGCGCCAGCAGCGGGGGACAGGGCCAAGCCTACAATGAGCAGTTCTTC
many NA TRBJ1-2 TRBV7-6 CASSPRGGFDGYTF TGTGCCAGCAGCCCCCGGGGAGGGTTCGATGGCTACACCTTC
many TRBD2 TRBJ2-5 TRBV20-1 CSALAGQETQYF TGCAGTGCGCTAGCGGGACAAGAGACCCAGTACTTC
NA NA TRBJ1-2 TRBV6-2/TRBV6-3 CASSKGESSFYYGYTF TGTGCCAGCAGCAAGGGGGAATCGAGTTTTTACTATGGCTACACCTTC
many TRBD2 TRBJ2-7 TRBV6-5 CASSHAGLAGTYEQYF TGTGCCAGCAGTCACGCCGGACTAGCGGGTACCTACGAGCAGTACTTC
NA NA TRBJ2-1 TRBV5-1 CASSAVAFYNEQFF TGCGCCAGCAGCGCGGTGGCGTTCTACAATGAGCAGTTCTTC
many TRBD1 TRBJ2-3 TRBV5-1 CASTSRTGLTDTQYF TGCGCCAGCACTTCCCGGACAGGGTTGACAGATACGCAGTATTTT
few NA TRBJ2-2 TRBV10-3 CAISDRNGELFF TGTGCCATCAGTGATCGAAACGGGGAGCTGTTTTTT
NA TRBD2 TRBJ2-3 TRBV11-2 CASSLGASGRVDTQYF TGTGCCAGCAGCTTAGGGGCTAGCGGGAGAGTGGATACGCAGTATTTT
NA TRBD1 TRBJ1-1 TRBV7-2 CASSRKTGRVKAFF TGTGCCAGCAGCCGGAAGACAGGGAGGGTTAAAGCTTTCTTT
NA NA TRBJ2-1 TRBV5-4 CANSSKGGSRNEQFF TGTGCCAACAGCTCTAAGGGAGGCTCTCGGAATGAGCAGTTCTTC
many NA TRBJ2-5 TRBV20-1 CSARDGVERRGETQYF TGCAGTGCTAGGGACGGCGTGGAGCGAAGAGGAGAGACCCAGTACTTC
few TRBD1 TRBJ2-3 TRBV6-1 CASGRQGVTDAQYF TGTGCCAGCGGGAGACAGGGTGTCACAGATGCGCAGTATTTT
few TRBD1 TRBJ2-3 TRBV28 CASTLGQGRTDTQYF TGTGCCAGCACCCTGGGACAGGGGAGGACAGATACGCAGTATTTT
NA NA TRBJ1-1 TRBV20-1 CSARLGGRRNTEAFF TGCAGTGCTAGATTGGGCGGGAGGAGGAACACTGAAGCTTTCTTT
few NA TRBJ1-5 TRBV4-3 CASSQDFRGDQPQHF TGCGCCAGCAGCCAAGACTTCCGGGGAGATCAGCCCCAGCATTTT
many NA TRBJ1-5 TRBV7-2 CASSVRVGQPQHF TGTGCCAGCAGCGTCAGGGTAGGACAGCCCCAGCATTTT
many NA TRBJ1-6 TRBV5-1 CASSPGHRDNSPLHF TGCGCCAGCAGCCCGGGACATCGGGATAATTCACCCCTCCACTTT